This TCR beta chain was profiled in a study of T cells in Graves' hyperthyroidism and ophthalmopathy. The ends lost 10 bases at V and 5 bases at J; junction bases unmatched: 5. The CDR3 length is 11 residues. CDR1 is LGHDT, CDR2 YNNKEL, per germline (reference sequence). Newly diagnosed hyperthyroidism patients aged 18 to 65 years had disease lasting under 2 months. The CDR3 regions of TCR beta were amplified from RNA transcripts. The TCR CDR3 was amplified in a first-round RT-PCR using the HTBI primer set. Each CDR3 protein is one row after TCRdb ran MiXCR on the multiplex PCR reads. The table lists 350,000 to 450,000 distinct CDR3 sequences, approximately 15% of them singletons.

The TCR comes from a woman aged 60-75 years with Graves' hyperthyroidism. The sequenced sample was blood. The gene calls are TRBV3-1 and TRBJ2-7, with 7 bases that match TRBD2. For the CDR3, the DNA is TGTGCCACCAAGGCGGGGGACGAGCAGTACTTC. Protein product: CATKAGDEQYF.